This TCR beta chain appears in the sequencing data of a study of T cell repertoires in cytomegalovirus infection (dated by TCRdb to 2018 to 2020). Regarding the complete study: The HLA type of each donor mattered for the analysis, because public TCR beta signatures pointed to carriage of CMV infection along with the matching HLA type. Overall results and qualifications from the work: Carriers of CMV infection plus the relevant HLA type were discriminated by the cumulative frequency of public TCR beta family members in the study cohort and in an independent roughly 370-donor cohort. In the ex vivo response, HLA-C-restricted CMV-specific TCR beta clonotypes were dominant, and in two of eight donors the single most frequent clonotype came from this HLA-C-restricted group.

For sequencing, an Illumina HiSeq 1500 was employed. TCRdb reworked the public reads: Q25 trimming with fastp, MiXCR clone assembly, productive beta chains retained. Rows merge per CDR3 protein into single entries with the most common DNA and genes. The sample data list about 140,000 distinct CDR3 sequences, and 5.5% to 8% of these were observed just once. The top ten clonotypes cover approximately 18% of the sample. Inclusive of the bounding cysteine and phenylalanine, the CDR3 is 15 residues long. The read is trimmed to its CDR3 DNA, 45 bases read in frame from base 1. Clipping removes 1 base from V and 3 bases from J, with 2 as the unmatched junction base count. The germline V gene provides CDR1 SNHLY and CDR2 FYNNEI. As for this clonotype: The clone's antigen remains unknown. No much larger clone is present one base from it, and per-base qualities are unavailable.

The chain is made from TRBV2 and TRBJ2-2; 7 bases in the middle match TRBD2. Sequenced input: PBMCs. The receptor's source is a human donor in good health (CMV status not recorded). Some clones in this sample may be carry-over from other donors' samples. The CDR3 corresponds to CASSEVRGDTGELFF. In nucleotide form, the sequence is TGTGCCAGCAGTGAAGTCCGGGGGGACACCGGGGAGCTGTTTTTT.